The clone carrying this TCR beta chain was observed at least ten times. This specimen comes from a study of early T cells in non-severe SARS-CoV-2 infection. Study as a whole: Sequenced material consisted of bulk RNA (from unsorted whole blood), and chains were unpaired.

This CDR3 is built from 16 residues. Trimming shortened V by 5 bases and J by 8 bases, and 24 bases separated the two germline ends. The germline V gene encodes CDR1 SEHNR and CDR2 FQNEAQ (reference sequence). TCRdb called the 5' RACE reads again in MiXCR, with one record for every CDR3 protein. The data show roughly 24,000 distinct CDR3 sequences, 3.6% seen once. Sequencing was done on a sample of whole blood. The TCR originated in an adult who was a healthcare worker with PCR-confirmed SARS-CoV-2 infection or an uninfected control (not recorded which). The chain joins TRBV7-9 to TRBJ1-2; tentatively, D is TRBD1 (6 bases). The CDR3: CASSLPGEWGAGGYTF. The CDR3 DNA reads TGTGCCAGCAGCCTCCCCGGGGAGTGGGGGGCTGGAGGCTACACCTTC.